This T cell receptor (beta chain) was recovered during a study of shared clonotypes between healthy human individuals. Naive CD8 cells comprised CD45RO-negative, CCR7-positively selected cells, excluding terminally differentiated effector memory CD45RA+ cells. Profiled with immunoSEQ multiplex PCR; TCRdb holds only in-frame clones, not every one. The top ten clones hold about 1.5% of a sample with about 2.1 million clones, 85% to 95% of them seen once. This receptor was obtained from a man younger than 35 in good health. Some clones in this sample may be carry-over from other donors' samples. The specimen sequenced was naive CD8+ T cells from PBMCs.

The CDR3 sequence is CAWERGTEAFF. CDR3 DNA sequence: TGTGCCTGGGAACGGGGAACTGAAGCTTTCTTT. The gene calls are TRBV30 and TRBJ1-1; D is undetermined. The CDR3 extends over 11 amino acids. CDR1 is GTSNPN and CDR2 is SVGIG in the germline V gene (reference sequence). V was shortened by 5 bases and J by 5 bases, with 9 bases between the two germline ends.